This T cell receptor (beta chain) comes out of a study of CD8+CD57+ T cells in acquired aplastic anemia. Study-level background: Isolated CD4+ and CD8+ cells, once sorted, yielded DNA averaging about 3.4 ug. Reads per healthy sample averaged about 10 million (CD4+) and 11.0 million (CD8+).

Regarding the study as a whole: Patients were compared with controls for CD8+ Simpson's diversity, and no significant difference emerged.

With V trimmed by 5 bases and J by 7 bases, 8 bases remained unmatched. The CDR3 has 14 amino acids. CDR1 and CDR2 from the germline V gene are MGHDK and SYGVNS. Details on this clonotype: Its antigen is undetermined.

Genomic DNA templated the TCR beta VDJ and CDR3 profiling. MiXCR, applied by TCRdb to the reads, yields one record per CDR3 protein. This sample has some 220,000 distinct CDR3 sequences; roughly 33% occur once, and the top ten carry approximately 1.2%. Sample: sorted CD4+, CD8+, or CD8+CD57+ T cells (not recorded which) from PBMCs. The sequence derives from a human donor in good health, serving as a control. The chain carries TRBV25-1 and TRBJ2-7; 10 positions agree with TRBD2. CDR3 protein: CASSILAGVGEQYV. CDR3 sequence (DNA): TGTGCCAGCAGTATTCTAGCGGGAGTAGGAGAGCAGTACGTC.